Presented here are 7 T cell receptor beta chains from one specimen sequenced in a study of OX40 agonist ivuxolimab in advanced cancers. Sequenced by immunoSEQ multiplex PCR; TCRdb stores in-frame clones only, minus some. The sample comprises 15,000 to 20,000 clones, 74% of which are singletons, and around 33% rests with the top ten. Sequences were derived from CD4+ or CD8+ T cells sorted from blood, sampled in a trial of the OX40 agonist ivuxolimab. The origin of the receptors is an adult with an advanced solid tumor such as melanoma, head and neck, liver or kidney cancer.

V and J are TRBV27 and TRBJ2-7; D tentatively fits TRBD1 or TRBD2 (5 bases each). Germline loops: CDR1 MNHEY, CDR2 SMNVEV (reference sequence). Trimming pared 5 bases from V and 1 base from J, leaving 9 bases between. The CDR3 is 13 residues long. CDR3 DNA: TGTGCCAGCAGTGGGGGTGGGTCCTACGAGCAGTACTTC. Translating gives CASSGGGSYEQYF.

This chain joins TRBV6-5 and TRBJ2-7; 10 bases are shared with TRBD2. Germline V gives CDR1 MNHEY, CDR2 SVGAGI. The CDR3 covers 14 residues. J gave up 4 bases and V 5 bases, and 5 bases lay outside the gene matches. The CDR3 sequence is CASSPETSGYEQYF. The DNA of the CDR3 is TGTGCCAGCAGTCCCGAGACTAGCGGGTACGAGCAGTACTTC.

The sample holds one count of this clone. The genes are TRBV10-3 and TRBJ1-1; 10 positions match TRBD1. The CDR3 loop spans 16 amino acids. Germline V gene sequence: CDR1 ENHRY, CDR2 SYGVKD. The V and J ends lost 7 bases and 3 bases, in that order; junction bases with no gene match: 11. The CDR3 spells CAINDAGQGIDTEAFF. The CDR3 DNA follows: TGTGCCATCAACGATGCGGGACAGGGGATTGACACTGAAGCTTTCTTT.

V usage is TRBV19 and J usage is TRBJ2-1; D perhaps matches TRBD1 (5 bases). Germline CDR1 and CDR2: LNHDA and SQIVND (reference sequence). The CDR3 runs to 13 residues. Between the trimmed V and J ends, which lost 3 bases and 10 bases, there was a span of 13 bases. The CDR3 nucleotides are TGTGCCAGTAGTATGGGGCTCGGCGTGGAGCAGTTCTTC. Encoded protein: CASSMGLGVEQFF. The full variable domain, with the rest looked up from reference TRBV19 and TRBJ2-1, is DGGITQSPKYLFRKEGQNVTLSCEQNLNHDAMYWYRQDPGQGLRLIYYSQIVNDFQKGDIAEGYSVSREKKESFPLTVTSAQKNPTAFYLCASSMGLGVEQFFGPGTRLTVL.

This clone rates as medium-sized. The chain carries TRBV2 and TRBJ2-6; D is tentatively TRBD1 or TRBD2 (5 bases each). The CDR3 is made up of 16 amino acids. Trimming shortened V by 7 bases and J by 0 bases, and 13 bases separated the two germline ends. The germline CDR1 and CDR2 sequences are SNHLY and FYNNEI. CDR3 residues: CASNGDGYSGANVLTF. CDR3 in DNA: TGTGCCAGCAATGGGGACGGATACTCTGGGGCCAACGTCCTGACTTTC.

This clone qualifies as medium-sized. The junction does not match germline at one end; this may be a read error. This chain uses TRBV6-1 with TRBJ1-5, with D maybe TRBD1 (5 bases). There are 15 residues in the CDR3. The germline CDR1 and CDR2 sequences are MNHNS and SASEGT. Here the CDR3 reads CASRETADSNQPQHF. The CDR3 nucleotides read TGTGCCAGCCGTGAGACAGCGGATAGCAATCAGCCCCAGCATTTT.

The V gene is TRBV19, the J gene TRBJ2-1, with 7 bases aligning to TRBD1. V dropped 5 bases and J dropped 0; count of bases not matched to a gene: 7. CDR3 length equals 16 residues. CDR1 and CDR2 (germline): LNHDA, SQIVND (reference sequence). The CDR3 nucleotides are TGTGCCAGTAGTTTCTACAGGGGAGTCTCCTACAATGAGCAGTTCTTC. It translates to CASSFYRGVSYNEQFF.